The 23 T cell receptor beta chains below come from one sample, sequenced in a study of blood T cell repertoires in COVID-19. Sequencing used immunoSEQ multiplex PCR; TCRdb keeps in-frame clones, though not all of them. The table includes 100,000 to 140,000 clones, about 87% detected once. Sequenced material: peripheral blood. These receptors came from a man aged 50 or older with active or convalescent COVID-19.

The gene calls are TRBV6-5 and TRBJ1-1; maybe TRBD1 (5 bases). Trimming took 0 bases from V and 6 from J, leaving 8 bases between them. This CDR3 region has 13 residues. Germline assignment: CDR1 MNHEY and CDR2 SVGAGI. This chain's CDR3 is CASSYSWGSEAFF. CDR3 bases: TGTGCCAGCAGTTACTCGTGGGGCTCTGAAGCTTTCTTT.

The gene calls are TRBV6-5 and TRBJ2-7; 9 bases map to TRBD2. Germline CDR1 is MNHEY and CDR2 is SVGAGI. The CDR3 sequence is 14 residues long. With V trimmed by 10 bases and J by 5 bases, 12 bases remained unmatched. The CDR3 bases are TGTGCCACGGGACTAGCCCCCTTTGGGCACGAGCAGTACTTC. This sequence encodes CATGLAPFGHEQYF.

J is TRBJ2-5 and V is TRBV7-6; TRBD2 aligns across 9 bases. Trimming at V came to 2 bases and at J to 5 bases, leaving 9 bases not matched to a gene. The CDR3 is 16 amino acids. Per germline, CDR1 SGHVS and CDR2 FNYEAQ. The CDR3 reads CASSLFSREGGETQYF. The CDR3 coding sequence is TGTGCCAGCAGCTTATTTTCGCGGGAGGGAGGGGAGACCCAGTACTTC.

The table lists this clone with a count of one. J is TRBJ2-7 and V is TRBV12-1; the D call TRBD2 from the table was never checked on the DNA. TRBV12-1 is a pseudogene. The CDR3 extends over 18 amino acids. CDR3 DNA sequence: TGTGCCAGCAGCTTCCATCTACCCAACCCTGAAGTTTCCTACGAGCAGTACTTC. Translation gives CASSFHLPNPEVSYEQYF.

The chain is built from TRBV6-2 or TRBV6-3 and TRBJ1-1, with 9 positions matching TRBD1. Germline CDR1 and CDR2: MNHEY and SVGEGT. The CDR3 is made up of 14 amino acids. V was pared by 6 bases and J by 5 bases, with 7 bases of the junction left unmatched. CDR3 sequence (DNA): TGTGCCAGCAGCTTAGGGACAGGGCTTACTGAAGCTTTCTTT. As protein: CASSLGTGLTEAFF.

The rearrangement joins TRBV11-3 to TRBJ1-1; unclear D gene. Looked up from germline, CDR1 is SGHNT and CDR2 is YENEEA. The germline V and J ends were trimmed by 3 bases and 0 bases, with 5 bases remaining between them. CDR3 size: 13 residues. CDR3 sequence: CASSLFMNTEAFF. The CDR3 DNA follows: TGTGCCAGCAGCTTGTTTATGAACACTGAAGCTTTCTTT.

The chain employs TRBV11-2 and TRBJ2-1; 11 bases are a match to TRBD2. Germline V gene data show CDR1 as SGHAT and CDR2 as FQNNGV. The V and J ends lost 5 bases and 5 bases, in that order; junction bases with no gene match: 17. CDR3 length equals 19 residues. CDR3 loop: CASSPWTSGWGRSDNEQFF. CDR3 DNA: TGTGCCAGCAGCCCTTGGACTAGCGGGTGGGGGAGGTCCGACAATGAGCAGTTCTTC.

The rearrangement links TRBV9 to TRBJ1-3, with D uncertain. Germline loops: CDR1 SGDLS, CDR2 YYNGEE. The V and J ends lost 4 bases and 6 bases respectively, with 14 bases between them. The CDR3 spans 14 residues. The DNA for the CDR3 is TGTGCCAGCAGCCCCCAGACTCGCCTAAACACCATATATTTT. Translation: CASSPQTRLNTIYF.

J is TRBJ1-6 and V is TRBV20-1; 9 positions agree with TRBD1. The CDR3 covers 16 residues. V dropped 3 bases and J dropped 3; count of bases not matched to a gene: 6. Germline CDR1 reads DFQATT; CDR2 reads SNEGSKA (reference sequence). The CDR3 here is CSASGTGSNYNSPLHF. Written as DNA, the CDR3 is TGCAGTGCTAGTGGGACAGGGTCAAACTATAATTCACCCCTCCACTTT.

The rearrangement links TRBV27 to TRBJ2-7; 7 positions match TRBD1. The germline V gene encodes CDR1 MNHEY and CDR2 SMNVEV (reference sequence). The length of the CDR3 is 13 residues. The V gene end was trimmed by 5 bases and the J gene end by 6 bases; junction bases not matched to a gene: 7. The CDR3 loop reads CASSIETGLEQYF. CDR3 DNA sequence: TGTGCCAGCAGTATTGAGACAGGGCTCGAGCAGTACTTC.

CDR3 protein: CASSPRGPGNTIYF. The CDR3, as DNA: TGTGCCAGCAGTCCAAGGGGGCCTGGAAACACCATATATTTT. The chain links TRBV27 to TRBJ1-3, with 7 bases lining up with TRBD1. Per germline, CDR1 MNHEY and CDR2 SMNVEV (reference sequence). The length of the CDR3 is 14 residues. The V gene end was trimmed by 5 bases and the J gene end by 2 bases; junction bases not matched to a gene: 3.

The V gene is TRBV28, the J gene TRBJ2-7; 7 bases fit TRBD1. V lost 8 bases to trimming and J lost 2 bases; unmatched junction nucleotides: 6. Per the germline V gene, CDR1 is MDHEN and CDR2 is SYDVKM. This CDR3 region has 13 residues. The CDR3 DNA reads as TGTGCCAGCGGACCACAGGGGACCTACGAGCAGTACTTC. This codes for CASGPQGTYEQYF. Filled out from reference TRBV28 and TRBJ2-7, the complete variable domain reads DVKVTQSSRYLVKRTGEKVFLECVQDMDHENMFWYRQDPGLGLRLIYFSYDVKMKEKGDIPEGYSVSREKKERFSLILESASTNQTSMYLCASGPQGTYEQYFGPGTRLTVT.

The rearrangement links TRBV19 to TRBJ1-2; D unclear. V shed 3 bases and J shed 3 bases, with 8 bases lying between them. The CDR3 is 13 residues long. Germline V gives CDR1 LNHDA, CDR2 SQIVND (reference sequence). The CDR3 region has the DNA TGTGCCAGTAGTATCGATAAGCACTATGGCTACACCTTC. Encoded protein: CASSIDKHYGYTF.

This clone appeared a single time. The chain combines TRBV6-6 with TRBJ2-2; D unresolved. The germline V gene has CDR1 MNHNY and CDR2 SVGAGI (reference sequence). The length of the CDR3 is 12 residues. Trimming removed 5 bases at V and 6 bases at J, with 7 bases between. As DNA, the CDR3 is TGTGCCAGCAGTGCGAGGCCCGGGGAGCTGTTTTTT. Its protein product is CASSARPGELFF.

This sequence joins TRBV29-1 and TRBJ2-1; D might be TRBD1 (7 bases). Looked up from germline, CDR1 is SQVTM and CDR2 is ANQGSEA. This CDR3 comprises 13 residues. The V gene lost 5 bases and the J gene lost 8 bases, with 16 bases spanning the gap. The CDR3 DNA is TGCAGCGTTCAACAGGGGAGGTTAGATGAGCAGTTCTTC. Translation: CSVQQGRLDEQFF.

J is TRBJ2-7 and V is TRBV12-3 or TRBV12-4; D remains unclear. Trimming shortened V by 4 bases and J by 7 bases, and 14 bases separated the two germline ends. The CDR3 sequence is 13 residues long. CDR3 nucleotide sequence: TGTGCCAGCAGTTATGGGCCGCGCTGGGAGCAGTACTTC. Amino acid sequence: CASSYGPRWEQYF.

This clone occurred once. The chain links TRBV6-1 to TRBJ2-3, with 7 bases identical to TRBD1. With 4 bases clipped from V and 3 bases from J, the junction kept 10 bases outside the gene matches. The germline V gene has CDR1 MNHNS and CDR2 SASEGT. The CDR3 runs 16 residues. DNA for the CDR3: TGTGCCAGCAGTGTCCAAGGGACAGAAAGGACAGATACGCAGTATTTT. Protein product: CASSVQGTERTDTQYF.

V and J are TRBV7-9 and TRBJ2-2; TRBD2 agrees at 12 bases. The CDR3 totals 15 residues. Per the germline V gene, CDR1 is SEHNR and CDR2 is FQNEAQ (reference sequence). V lost 4 bases, J lost 7 bases, and 4 bases stayed unmatched. CDR3 amino acids: CASSSSGRADGELFF. CDR3 coding DNA: TGTGCCAGCAGCTCTAGCGGGAGGGCCGACGGGGAGCTGTTTTTT.

V and J are TRBV6-6 and TRBJ2-7, with 10 bases matching TRBD2. Germline trimming cut 1 base from V and 5 bases from J; bases unmatched to any gene: 2. The CDR3 contains 14 residues. Germline V lookup: CDR1 MNHNY, CDR2 SVGAGI (reference sequence). CDR3 amino acids: CASSYFGLADEQYF. The CDR3 DNA follows: TGTGCCAGCAGTTACTTCGGACTAGCGGACGAGCAGTACTTC.

The rearrangement uses TRBV5-4 and TRBJ1-1; 7 bases line up with TRBD1. The CDR3 has 13 residues. The trim removed 4 bases at V and 5 bases at J, leaving 5 bases unmatched. Germline assignment: CDR1 SGHNT and CDR2 YYREEE (reference sequence). The CDR3 sequence: CASSPGGSTEAFF. CDR3 nucleotides: TGTGCCAGCAGCCCAGGGGGGTCTACTGAAGCTTTCTTT.

The chain recombines TRBV6-6 with TRBJ1-1; D gene uncertain. CDR3 size: 12 residues. The germline V and J ends were trimmed by 2 bases and 6 bases, with 7 bases remaining between them. CDR1 is MNHNY and CDR2 is SVGAGI in the germline V gene (reference sequence). DNA for the CDR3: TGTGCCAGCAGTTACACTAGGGCTGAAGCTTTCTTT. It is translated as CASSYTRAEAFF.

The chain combines TRBV27 with TRBJ2-2; D remains unclear. Germline CDR1 and CDR2: MNHEY and SMNVEV (reference sequence). This CDR3 contains 12 residues. V lost 3 bases, J lost 5 bases, and 4 bases lay in between. CDR3 DNA sequence: TGTGCCAGCAGTTTGAGTACCGGGGAGCTGTTTTTT. It translates to CASSLSTGELFF.

This clone was detected only once. The V gene is TRBV27, the J gene TRBJ2-7; 9 bases are shared with TRBD2. Germline V gene data show CDR1 as MNHEY and CDR2 as SMNVEV (reference sequence). V shed 5 bases and J 7 bases; nucleotides not matched to a gene: 6. The CDR3 loop spans 13 amino acids. The CDR3 spells CASSPGLAWEQYF. CDR3 nucleotide sequence: TGTGCCAGCAGTCCGGGACTAGCCTGGGAGCAGTACTTC.